The 15 T cell receptor beta chains presented below share a single source sample, sequenced in a study of T cell responses to AZD1222 COVID-19 vaccine. Here immunoSEQ multiplex PCR was the method, and the copy in TCRdb shows in-frame clones only, minus some. Of more than 110,000 clones in the sample, around nine tenths were seen once. Specimen: peripheral blood, collected on day 0 of AZD1222 vaccination. These receptors all come from an adult in good health.

This clone was recorded once. This chain connects TRBV5-1 to TRBJ2-1, with D tentatively TRBD2 (8 bases). This CDR3 has 17 amino acids. From germline, CDR1 is SGHRS and CDR2 YFSETQ. Trimming pared 4 bases from V and 2 bases from J, leaving 19 bases between. The CDR3 DNA reads TGCGCCAGCAGCGAGGAGGGGGCACTAGCGGCCTACAATGAGCAGTTCTTC. Protein sequence: CASSEEGALAAYNEQFF.

V gene TRBV11-3 combines with J gene TRBJ2-2; D gene unclear. The CDR3 length is 13 residues. Germline lookup yields CDR1 SGHNT and CDR2 YENEEA. Trimming took 0 bases from V and 7 from J, leaving 6 bases between them. The CDR3 coding sequence is TGTGCCAGCAGCTTAGAGCATATCGGGGAGCTGTTTTTT. It yields the protein CASSLEHIGELFF. Based on the CDR3 plus reference TRBV11-3 and TRBJ2-2, the full variable domain is EAGVVQSPRYKIIEKKQPVAFWCNPISGHNTLYWYLQNLGQGPELLIRYENEEAVDDSQLPKDRFSAERLKGVDSTLKIQPAELGDSAVYLCASSLEHIGELFFGEGSRLTVL.

V is TRBV7-3 and J is TRBJ1-2; D unresolved. CDR1 and CDR2 from the germline V gene are SGHTA and FQGTGA. CDR3 length: 14 residues. V was pared by 2 bases and J by 7 bases, with 14 bases between. The CDR3 sequence: CASSLGIGVPGYTF. Written as DNA, the CDR3 is TGTGCCAGCAGCTTAGGTATTGGGGTCCCTGGCTACACCTTC.

The J gene is TRBJ2-1, the V gene TRBV5-4; 10 nucleotides align to TRBD1. J gave up 7 bases and V 5 bases, and 6 bases lay outside the gene matches. The CDR3 runs 14 residues. CDR1 and CDR2 (germline): SGHNT, YYREEE (reference sequence). The CDR3 sequence: CASSLDRGRNEQFF. CDR3 DNA: TGTGCCAGCAGTCTTGACAGGGGGCGTAATGAGCAGTTCTTC.

The chain is built from TRBV27 and TRBJ2-1; tentative D call: TRBD2 (5 bases). Per the germline V gene, CDR1 is MNHEY and CDR2 is SMNVEV (reference sequence). The CDR3 is made up of 16 amino acids. The V and J ends lost 5 bases and 2 bases respectively, with 16 bases between them. The CDR3 is CASSPQGAAPYNEQFF. The CDR3 DNA reads TGTGCCAGCAGTCCCCAAGGAGCGGCCCCCTACAATGAGCAGTTCTTC.

The chain couples TRBV30 to TRBJ1-2, with TRBD1 matching 9 bases. The trim removed 5 bases at V and 8 bases at J, leaving 9 bases unmatched. This CDR3 is built from 13 residues. Germline V gives CDR1 GTSNPN, CDR2 SVGIG (reference sequence). CDR3 amino acids: CAWHRDRESGYTF. CDR3 sequence (DNA): TGTGCCTGGCACCGGGACAGGGAGAGCGGCTACACCTTC.

This sequence joins TRBV18 and TRBJ2-1, with 8 nucleotides matching TRBD2. The CDR3 spans 17 residues. The V and J ends lost 0 bases and 7 bases, in that order; junction bases with no gene match: 11. Germline CDR1 KGHSH, CDR2 LQKENI. Written as DNA, the CDR3 is TGTGCCAGCTCACCACCGATGACTAGCGTGTATGGGAATGAGCAGTTCTTC. Its translation: CASSPPMTSVYGNEQFF.

The rearrangement links TRBV2 to TRBJ2-3; D not resolved. Germline values: CDR1 SNHLY, CDR2 FYNNEI. Trimming removed 5 bases at V and 4 bases at J, with 13 bases between. The CDR3 runs to 14 residues. In nucleotides, the CDR3 is TGTGCCAGCAGTCTCTTACTAATGGCAGATACGCAGTATTTT. It translates to CASSLLLMADTQYF.

This chain uses TRBV28 with TRBJ2-5; possibly TRBD2 for D (5 bases). This CDR3 is 15 amino acids long. Trimming took 5 bases from V and 5 from J, leaving 18 bases between them. CDR1 and CDR2 (germline): MDHEN, SYDVKM. Here the CDR3 reads CASSPRGEPGETQYF. The CDR3 DNA reads TGTGCCAGCAGTCCTCGGGGTGAACCGGGGGAGACCCAGTACTTC.

A single count supports this clone. The chain couples TRBV6-5 to TRBJ1-2, with D possibly being TRBD1 (5 bases). V lost 2 bases, J lost 8 bases, and 9 bases lay in between. The CDR3 spans 12 residues. Germline CDR1 is MNHEY and CDR2 is SVGAGI. CDR3 coding DNA: TGTGCCAGCAGTTACAGGGGAGGAGGCTACACCTTC. Translation gives CASSYRGGGYTF.

V gene TRBV6-1 combines with J gene TRBJ1-2, with D maybe TRBD1 (5 bases). This CDR3 region has 15 residues. The V and J ends lost 1 base and 7 bases respectively, with 16 bases between them. CDR1 MNHNS and CDR2 SASEGT come from the germline V gene. The CDR3 sequence is CASSEGAGGRVGYTF. The CDR3 nucleotides read TGTGCCAGCAGTGAAGGCGCTGGGGGTAGGGTTGGCTACACCTTC.

CDR3 DNA sequence: TGTGCCAGCAGTTACGTAGCGGGGGGCACAGATACGCAGTATTTT. It yields the protein CASSYVAGGTDTQYF. The rearrangement links TRBV6-2 or TRBV6-3 to TRBJ2-3; 9 nucleotides match TRBD2. Germline-derived CDR1 and CDR2 are MNHEY and SVGEGT. The J segment lost 1 base and the V segment lost 2 bases, leaving 1 base of the junction unmatched. The CDR3 has 15 amino acids.

The J gene is TRBJ2-3, the V gene TRBV7-6; TRBD1 agrees at 10 bases. The CDR3 covers 17 residues. CDR1 and CDR2 (germline): SGHVS, FNYEAQ. V dropped 4 bases and J dropped 0; count of bases not matched to a gene: 7. Here the CDR3 DNA reads TGTGCCAGCAGCTCACCAGACAGGGGGCCTAGCACAGATACGCAGTATTTT. It is translated as CASSSPDRGPSTDTQYF. Full variable domain (outside the CDR3, taken from reference TRBV7-6 and TRBJ2-3): GAGVSQSPRYKVTKRGQDVALRCDPISGHVSLYWYRQALGQGPEFLTYFNYEAQQDKSGLPNDRFSAERPEGSISTLTIQRTEQRDSAMYRCASSSPDRGPSTDTQYFGPGTRLTVL.

CDR3 DNA sequence: TGTGCCAGCGGACAGGGGTTCACCGGGGAGCTGTTTTTT. Protein sequence: CASGQGFTGELFF. The rearrangement uses TRBV2 and TRBJ2-2; 9 bases map to TRBD1. The ends lost 8 bases at V and 4 bases at J; junction bases unmatched: 2. Germline values: CDR1 SNHLY, CDR2 FYNNEI. There are 13 residues in the CDR3.

The V and J genes are TRBV6-4 and TRBJ1-1, with a tentative D call TRBD1 (6 bases). Germline-derived CDR1 and CDR2 are MRHNA and SNTAGT. Trimming stripped 6 bases from V and 2 bases from J, with 19 bases between. The CDR3 sequence is 16 residues long. The CDR3 DNA sequence: TGTGCCAGCAGAAATACAGGGAAAGGAAGTAACACTGAAGCTTTCTTT. As protein: CASRNTGKGSNTEAFF.